This is a list of T cell receptor beta chains from one sample in a study of shared clonotypes between healthy human individuals. Some clones are missing from TCRdb's copy, which holds only in-frame ones; the method was immunoSEQ multiplex PCR. The table includes some 2 million clones, roughly 95% detected once. The sequencing sample was made of naive CD4+ T cells sorted from blood. The receptors derive from a man between 18 and 35 years old in good health. Both conserved end residues are part of each CDR3. D genes are given only for firm matches. Only part of the rows carry a size: once, few, many, or a class if the clone is expanded.

cdr3_aa,cdr3_nt,d_call,clone_size,j_call,v_call
CASSVMGFTDTQYF,TGTGCCAGCAGTGTAATGGGGTTTACAGATACGCAGTATTTT,-,-,TRBJ2-3,TRBV2
CASSFLRDRQPQHF,TGTGCCAGCAGCTTCCTCAGGGACCGTCAGCCCCAGCATTTT,-,-,TRBJ1-5,TRBV7-2
CASSRLADDTGELFF,TGTGCCAGCAGCCGACTAGCGGATGACACCGGGGAGCTGTTTTTT,TRBD2,-,TRBJ2-2,TRBV5-4
CASSLDYNEQFF,TGTGCCAGCAGCCTCGACTACAATGAGCAGTTCTTC,-,-,TRBJ2-1,TRBV7-2
CASSLWTGVNYGYTF,TGCGCCAGCAGCCTCTGGACAGGGGTGAACTATGGCTACACCTTC,TRBD1,-,TRBJ1-2,TRBV5-1
CASNLAGGHQTQYF,TGTGCCAGCAATCTTGCGGGGGGCCATCAGACCCAGTACTTC,TRBD2,-,TRBJ2-5,TRBV28
CAGWKDDPTGANVLTF,TGCGCCGGGTGGAAGGACGACCCAACTGGGGCCAACGTCCTGACTTTC,-,-,TRBJ2-6,TRBV10-2
CASSPGTGGFSLHF,TGTGCCAGCTCACCAGGGACAGGGGGGTTTTCCCTCCACTTT,TRBD1,-,TRBJ1-6,TRBV18
CASEPSGRGSYNEQFF,TGTGCCAGCGAGCCTAGCGGGAGAGGCTCCTACAATGAGCAGTTCTTC,TRBD2,-,TRBJ2-1,TRBV7-9
CASSPGALGETQYF,TGTGCCAGCAGCCCGGGGGCCCTTGGGGAGACCCAGTACTTC,-,once,TRBJ2-5,TRBV7-2
CASSLSLLYTGELFF,TGTGCCAGCAGTTTAAGTCTCCTCTACACCGGGGAGCTGTTTTTT,-,-,TRBJ2-2,TRBV28
CASSELRSGTPYEQYF,TGTGCCAGCAGTGAATTGAGGTCCGGGACACCTTACGAGCAGTACTTC,-,-,TRBJ2-7,TRBV6-1
CASSLYNSPLHF,TGTGCCAGCAGCCTTTATAATTCACCCCTCCACTTT,-,-,TRBJ1-6,TRBV6-6
CASSRTSGSTNTGELFF,TGTGCCAGCAGCCGGACTAGCGGGAGTACGAACACCGGGGAGCTGTTTTTT,TRBD2,-,TRBJ2-2,TRBV7-9
CASSKLPNYTDTQYF,TGTGCCAGCAGCAAACTGCCGAATTATACAGATACGCAGTATTTT,-,-,TRBJ2-3,TRBV21-1
CASSQQGWDGYTF,TGCGCCAGCAGCCAACAGGGCTGGGATGGCTACACCTTC,-,-,TRBJ1-2,TRBV10-2
CAHSRNSGGAETQYF,TGTGCACATTCCCGGAACAGCGGGGGGGCCGAGACCCAGTACTTC,TRBD2,-,TRBJ2-5,TRBV28
CASSQDRNTIYF,TGTGCCAGCTCACAGGACAGAAACACCATATATTTT,-,-,TRBJ1-3,TRBV18
CASSLAGGETQYF,TGTGCCAGCAGCTTGGCGGGGGGAGAGACCCAGTACTTC,TRBD2,-,TRBJ2-5,TRBV5-4
CASSRDSQETQYF,TGTGCCAGCAGCCGGGACAGCCAAGAGACCCAGTACTTC,TRBD1,-,TRBJ2-5,TRBV16
CASSPLLTGFGYGYTF,TGTGCCAGCAGCCCCCTACTAACAGGGTTCGGCTATGGCTACACCTTC,-,-,TRBJ1-2,TRBV11-2
CASSVSGRTDTQYF,TGCGCCAGCAGTGTCAGCGGGAGGACAGATACGCAGTATTTT,TRBD2,-,TRBJ2-3,TRBV10-2
CASSPRSEGTQYF,TGTGCCAGCTCACCGCGGTCCGAGGGTACGCAGTATTTT,-,-,TRBJ2-3,TRBV18
CASSDCRTGVGNTIYF,TGTGCCAGCAGTGACTGTAGGACAGGGGTAGGAAACACCATATATTTT,TRBD1,-,TRBJ1-3,TRBV6-4
CASSLTGSSGEQYF,TGTGCCAGCAGTCTGACAGGATCCAGCGGCGAGCAGTACTTC,-,-,TRBJ2-7,TRBV6-6
CASSVGWNEKLFF,TGTGCCAGCAGTGTAGGCTGGAATGAAAAACTGTTTTTT,-,-,TRBJ1-4,TRBV6-1
CASSEGVGGKGNTIYF,TGTGCCAGCAGTGAAGGGGTCGGGGGAAAAGGAAACACCATATATTTT,-,-,TRBJ1-3,TRBV6-1
CASSESGTGGRTDTQYF,TGTGCCAGCAGTGAATCAGGGACAGGGGGCCGCACAGATACGCAGTATTTT,TRBD1,once,TRBJ2-3,TRBV6-1
CASSQDLGGWDIQYF,TGCGCCAGCAGCCAAGATCTGGGGGGATGGGACATTCAGTACTTC,-,-,TRBJ2-4,TRBV4-1
CASSGDNQETQYF,TGTGCCAGTTCAGGGGATAACCAAGAGACCCAGTACTTC,-,-,TRBJ2-5,TRBV19
CASSPGTGNPYEQYF,TGTGCCAGCTCCCCCGGGACAGGGAATCCCTACGAGCAGTACTTC,TRBD1,once,TRBJ2-7,TRBV18
CAITSDRGSSPLHF,TGTGCCATCACCAGCGACAGGGGAAGTTCACCCCTCCACTTT,TRBD1,-,TRBJ1-6,TRBV10-3
CASRMDRANTEAFF,TGTGCCAGCAGGATGGACAGGGCAAACACTGAAGCTTTCTTT,TRBD1,-,TRBJ1-1,TRBV2
CASSPPAGYYNEQFF,TGTGCCAGCTCACCACCGGCCGGTTATTACAATGAGCAGTTCTTC,-,-,TRBJ2-1,TRBV18
CSVAAGTGAYEQYF,TGCAGCGTTGCCGCCGGGACAGGGGCCTACGAGCAGTACTTC,TRBD1,many,TRBJ2-7,TRBV29-1
CASSDRTGGTDTQYF,TGTGCCAGCAGTGATAGGACAGGGGGCACAGATACGCAGTATTTT,TRBD1,-,TRBJ2-3,TRBV6-1
CASSYDSTGELFF,TGTGCCAGCAGTTACGACAGTACCGGGGAGCTGTTTTTT,-,once,TRBJ2-2,TRBV5-4
CASSLNGNSNQPQHF,TGTGCCAGCAGCTTAAATGGGAATAGCAATCAGCCCCAGCATTTT,-,-,TRBJ1-5,TRBV7-2
CASSVQGWEQFF,TGTGCCAGCAGTGTCCAGGGCTGGGAGCAGTTCTTC,-,-,TRBJ2-1,TRBV6-1
CASSPDSQETQYF,TGTGCCAGCAGCCCGGACAGTCAAGAGACCCAGTACTTC,-,-,TRBJ2-5,TRBV7-9
CASSLWGGQENYGYTF,TGTGCCAGCAGTTTATGGGGGGGACAGGAGAACTATGGCTACACCTTC,TRBD1,-,TRBJ1-2,TRBV28
CAWRNPGTGGTEAFF,TGTGCCTGGAGGAACCCCGGGACAGGGGGCACTGAAGCTTTCTTT,TRBD1,-,TRBJ1-1,TRBV30